This TCR beta chain was observed in a study of shared clonotypes between healthy human individuals. Points from the study as a whole: In general, naive subsets displayed greater estimated richness than memory subsets did.

Notes on this clone: Its antigen remains unknown.

Clones were sequenced by immunoSEQ multiplex PCR, and TCRdb holds only the in-frame ones, with some missing. The table has 730,000 or so clones, about 78% seen once. This receptor was taken from a woman aged 30 to 39 in good health. The source material was memory CD4+ T cells sorted from blood. Indicated subset: CD45RA-negative fraction.

The CDR3 coding sequence is TGTGCCATCGGTGGGGGGGCCGCAGATACGCAGTATTTT. As protein: CAIGGGAADTQYF. The J gene is TRBJ2-3, the V gene TRBV10-3; possible D gene TRBD2, 7 bases. The germline V gene has CDR1 ENHRY and CDR2 SYGVKD. There are 13 residues in the CDR3. Trimming left V 8 bases short and J 4 bases short, with 13 bases between.